This is a list of T cell receptor beta chains from one sample in a study of cytotoxic CD8 clonotypes in ibrutinib-treated CLL. Some clones are missing from TCRdb's copy, which holds only in-frame ones; the method was immunoSEQ multiplex PCR. The sample lists tens of thousands of clones, 90% seen once, with 3% to 3.5% in the top ten. The sample in question was PBMCs, obtained after 12 months of ibrutinib treatment. All receptors derive from a human donor with chronic lymphocytic leukemia. Both conserved end residues are part of each CDR3. Fields, in order: V gene, D gene, J gene, clone size, CDR3 protein, CDR3 DNA. A D gene is named only where the DNA matches it firmly. Size values are once, few and many counts, or a class for expanded clones, and some rows have none.

v_gene: TRBV6-5
d_gene: NA
j_gene: TRBJ1-1
abundance: once
CDR3aa: CASSYGGGREAFF
CDR3nt: TGTGCCAGCAGTTACGGGGGAGGGCGGGAAGCTTTCTTT

v_gene: TRBV5-8
d_gene: NA
j_gene: TRBJ2-7
abundance: NA
CDR3aa: CASSSLAPAVEQYF
CDR3nt: TGTGCCAGCAGCTCCCTAGCCCCAGCGGTCGAGCAGTACTTC

v_gene: TRBV4-3
d_gene: TRBD2
j_gene: TRBJ2-1
abundance: NA
CDR3aa: CASSQDKRGLILVEQFF
CDR3nt: TGCGCCAGCAGCCAAGACAAGAGGGGACTAATCTTGGTGGAGCAGTTCTTC

v_gene: TRBV9
d_gene: NA
j_gene: TRBJ2-1
abundance: NA
CDR3aa: CASSVGRVTYNEQFF
CDR3nt: TGTGCCAGCAGCGTAGGGAGGGTAACTTACAATGAGCAGTTCTTC

v_gene: TRBV4-2
d_gene: TRBD2
j_gene: TRBJ2-3
abundance: medium-sized
CDR3aa: CASKSGGDTDTQYF
CDR3nt: TGTGCCAGCAAATCGGGGGGGGACACAGATACGCAGTATTTT

v_gene: TRBV4-2
d_gene: TRBD2
j_gene: TRBJ2-1
abundance: few
CDR3aa: CATETGTSGYNEQFF
CDR3nt: TGTGCCACCGAAACCGGGACTAGCGGCTACAATGAGCAGTTCTTC

v_gene: TRBV7-8
d_gene: NA
j_gene: TRBJ2-5
abundance: NA
CDR3aa: CASSSQGGQTQYF
CDR3nt: TGTGCCAGCAGCTCCCAGGGAGGACAGACCCAGTACTTC

v_gene: TRBV18
d_gene: TRBD2
j_gene: TRBJ2-5
abundance: NA
CDR3aa: CASSPPGLAGGETQYF
CDR3nt: TGTGCCAGCTCACCACCGGGACTAGCGGGAGGAGAGACCCAGTACTTC

v_gene: TRBV4-2
d_gene: NA
j_gene: TRBJ1-1
abundance: few
CDR3aa: CASSPRGRETEAFF
CDR3nt: TGTGCCAGCAGCCCAAGGGGGAGGGAAACTGAAGCTTTCTTT

v_gene: TRBV7-2
d_gene: NA
j_gene: TRBJ2-1
abundance: NA
CDR3aa: CASSQTIVVDEQFF
CDR3nt: TGTGCCAGCAGCCAAACCATTGTCGTAGATGAGCAGTTCTTC

v_gene: TRBV13
d_gene: NA
j_gene: TRBJ2-1
abundance: NA
CDR3aa: CASSPRLVYNEQFF
CDR3nt: TGTGCCAGCAGCCCCCGACTAGTCTACAATGAGCAGTTCTTC

v_gene: TRBV6-6
d_gene: TRBD1
j_gene: TRBJ1-1
abundance: NA
CDR3aa: CASSYFRDRGTEAFF
CDR3nt: TGTGCCAGCAGTTACTTCCGGGACAGGGGCACTGAAGCTTTCTTT

v_gene: TRBV18
d_gene: TRBD1
j_gene: TRBJ2-3
abundance: NA
CDR3aa: CASSPSGGGTDTQYF
CDR3nt: TGTGCCAGCTCACCTTCAGGGGGTGGCACAGATACGCAGTATTTT

v_gene: TRBV7-2
d_gene: NA
j_gene: TRBJ1-5
abundance: NA
CDR3aa: CASSPTGGPSNQPQHF
CDR3nt: TGTGCCAGCAGCCCAACTGGGGGTCCGAGCAATCAGCCCCAGCATTTT

v_gene: TRBV6-1
d_gene: NA
j_gene: TRBJ1-1
abundance: NA
CDR3aa: CASHSDGDPNTEAFF
CDR3nt: TGTGCCAGCCATTCAGATGGGGACCCGAACACTGAAGCTTTCTTT

v_gene: TRBV25-1
d_gene: TRBD1
j_gene: TRBJ2-5
abundance: NA
CDR3aa: CASSTGVIEETQYF
CDR3nt: TGTGCCAGCAGTACAGGGGTGATCGAAGAGACCCAGTACTTC

v_gene: TRBV6-1
d_gene: NA
j_gene: TRBJ2-1
abundance: NA
CDR3aa: CASSAQREQFF
CDR3nt: TGTGCCAGCAGTGCACAAAGGGAGCAGTTCTTC